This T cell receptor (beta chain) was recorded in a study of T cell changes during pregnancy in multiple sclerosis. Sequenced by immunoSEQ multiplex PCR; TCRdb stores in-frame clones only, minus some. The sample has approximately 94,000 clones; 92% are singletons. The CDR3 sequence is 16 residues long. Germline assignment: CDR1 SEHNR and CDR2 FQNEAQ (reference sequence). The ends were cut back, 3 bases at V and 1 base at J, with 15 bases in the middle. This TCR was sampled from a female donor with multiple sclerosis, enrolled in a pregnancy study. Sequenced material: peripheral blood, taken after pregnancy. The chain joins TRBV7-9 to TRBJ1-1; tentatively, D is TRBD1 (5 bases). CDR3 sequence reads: CASSLALGRGNTEAFF. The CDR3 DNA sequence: TGTGCCAGCAGCTTGGCCTTGGGAAGGGGGAACACTGAAGCTTTCTTT.